The 2 T cell receptor beta chains below were found in one sample sequenced in a study of T cell responses to AZD1222 COVID-19 vaccine. Sequenced by immunoSEQ multiplex PCR; TCRdb stores in-frame clones only, minus some. Found here are roughly 160,000 clones, roughly 92% of them singletons; the top ten hold more than 1.5%. The sequencing used peripheral blood, collected on day 0 of AZD1222 vaccination. The source is an adult in good health.

This clone is a singleton in its sample. The chain recombines TRBV18 with TRBJ1-1, with 7 bases matching TRBD1. V dropped 0 bases and J dropped 4; count of bases not matched to a gene: 8. Germline CDR1 reads KGHSH; CDR2 reads LQKENI. There are 16 residues in the CDR3. In DNA, the CDR3 is TGTGCCAGCTCACCACCGAGACAGGGTATGGGCACTGAAGCTTTCTTT. Translation gives CASSPPRQGMGTEAFF.

The chain links TRBV5-1 to TRBJ2-1, with D possibly being TRBD1 or TRBD2 (6 bases each). The CDR3 contains 15 residues. The germline CDR1 and CDR2 sequences are SGHRS and YFSETQ. The V end was cut by 0 bases, the J end by 4 bases, with 11 bases between. The CDR3 reads CASSLEGGPYNEQFF. The CDR3 nucleotides read TGCGCCAGCAGCTTGGAAGGGGGGCCTTACAATGAGCAGTTCTTC.